This TCR beta chain was observed in a study of blood T cells in healthy people across ages. Germline values: CDR1 SGHVS, CDR2 FNYEAQ. The CDR3 spans 17 residues. Unmatched junction bases numbered 11, after V lost 0 bases and J lost 8 bases. A second PCR, run for about 7 to 11 cycles, used a sample-barcoded 5' primer plus a J-beta primer mix. TCRdb independently ran MiXCR on the 5' RACE reads; one entry per CDR3 protein. The sample gives about 930,000 distinct CDR3 sequences, 25% to 35% of which show up once; 9.5% to 13% is in the top ten. Overall study results and limits: Fewer expanded clones and more diversity marked long-lived versus aged donors.

In the case of this clonotype: The antigen is undetermined.

The same sample was also used in a study of T cells of mothers and their children. That work states: Material was donated by three healthy Caucasian mothers and their six children.

The sample taken for sequencing was blood. This receptor was identified in a woman aged 35 to 49 in good health. The chain carries TRBV7-6 and TRBJ2-1; TRBD2 matches 9 bases. CDR3 region: CASSLARVSRGGDEQFF. For the CDR3, the DNA is TGTGCCAGCAGCTTAGCGCGGGTATCGCGGGGGGGCGATGAGCAGTTCTTC.